This T cell receptor (beta chain) comes out of a study of T cell clonality in common variable immunodeficiency. Overall study findings and caveats: CVID subjects shared fewer TCRbeta clones than healthy controls did.

The data were produced by immunoSEQ multiplex PCR, yet TCRdb's version contains in-frame clones alone and is incomplete. The sample contains approximately 52,000 clones, none of them singletons. V shed 4 bases and J 2 bases; nucleotides not matched to a gene: 9. Germline-derived CDR1 and CDR2 are SGHRS and YFSETQ. This CDR3 contains 17 residues. There are many counts of this clone. Its antigen is not identified. The read terminates 3 residues ahead of where the CDR3 ends, so the germline J gene completes it. The chain combines TRBV5-1 with TRBJ2-2; 9 bases fit TRBD1. The sequenced sample consisted of peripheral blood mononuclear cells. The receptor comes from a person aged 18-70 years in good health. Incomplete CDR3 DNA: TGCGCCAGCAGCAGCTTATCGGGACAGGGTAACACCGGGGAG. Residues: CASSSLSGQGNTGE. From start to end, the CDR3 is CASSSLSGQGNTGELFF.